Presented here are 15 T cell receptor beta chains from one specimen sequenced in a study of CD8 T cells in ankylosing spondylitis. TCRdb reprocessed the 5' RACE reads with MiXCR, giving one entry per CDR3 protein. The data contain a few hundred thousand distinct CDR3 sequences, around 20% of them singletons. The sequencing sample was made of blood, either unsorted or a sorted T cell fraction (not recorded which). The receptors stem from a female donor with ankylosing spondylitis or in good health (not recorded which).

In this sample, this clonotype turned up a few times. The CDR3 DNA follows: TGTGCCAGCAGTTACTTCCCCTTCGATAGCGGGAGGGCCAATGAGCAGTTCTTC. Protein product: CASSYFPFDSGRANEQFF. V gene TRBV6-5 combines with J gene TRBJ2-1; 11 nucleotides align to TRBD2. The CDR3 covers 18 residues. Germline loops: CDR1 MNHEY, CDR2 SVGAGI. V shed 1 base and J 6 bases; nucleotides not matched to a gene: 11.

In DNA, the CDR3 is TGCAGTGCTAGGGGACCATACGAGCAGTACTTC. Translation: CSARGPYEQYF. V usage is TRBV20-1 and J usage is TRBJ2-7; either TRBD1 or TRBD2 may supply D (5 bases each). V was shortened by 3 bases and J by 4 bases, with 7 bases between the two germline ends. From germline, CDR1 is DFQATT and CDR2 SNEGSKA (reference sequence). There are 11 residues in the CDR3.

This clonotype is medium-sized (0.01 to 0.1%). The V and J genes are TRBV20-1 and TRBJ2-3, with D perhaps being TRBD1 or TRBD2 (5 bases each). Per germline, CDR1 DFQATT and CDR2 SNEGSKA (reference sequence). The germline V and J ends were trimmed by 6 bases and 3 bases, with 19 bases remaining between them. The CDR3 contains 15 residues. Here the CDR3 DNA reads TGCAGTGCCCCCTTAACGGGGCAAGCTACAGATACGCAGTATTTT. This translates into CSAPLTGQATDTQYF.

This clonotype was seen repeatedly, ten times or more. The rearrangement uses TRBV7-2 and TRBJ1-5; unclear D gene. V lost 5 bases to trimming and J lost 6 bases, with 17 bases between them. Germline V gene lookup returns CDR1 SGHTA and CDR2 FQGNSA. CDR3 size: 15 residues. The CDR3 nucleotides are TGTGCCAGCAGCCAGAGATACGGGCGGGGTCAGCCCCAGCATTTT. It translates to CASSQRYGRGQPQHF.

This clonotype was observed a handful of times. The rearrangement uses TRBV4-3 and TRBJ2-3, with D possibly TRBD2 on 6 matching bases. Germline-derived CDR1 and CDR2 are LGHNA and YSLEER. This CDR3 spans 16 amino acids. Trimming shortened V by 4 bases and J by 3 bases, and 17 bases separated the two germline ends. The CDR3 here is CASSRTIGRGTDTQYF. The CDR3 DNA is TGCGCCAGCAGCCGAACCATCGGGAGAGGGACAGATACGCAGTATTTT.

This clonotype was observed a few times. The chain uses TRBV20-1 and TRBJ2-7, with 7 bases identical to TRBD1. The trim removed 3 bases at V and 3 bases at J, leaving 11 bases unmatched. The V gene's germline CDR1 is DFQATT and CDR2 SNEGSKA (reference sequence). The CDR3 length is 15 residues. This CDR3 reads CSASSLGTVDYEQYF. The CDR3 DNA follows: TGCAGTGCTAGTTCCCTTGGGACAGTAGACTACGAGCAGTACTTC.

This clonotype has more than one count but fewer than ten. The chain has TRBV7-9 and TRBJ2-7; D is perhaps TRBD1 or TRBD2 (5 bases each). Germline V gives CDR1 SEHNR, CDR2 FQNEAQ (reference sequence). The V end lost 4 bases, the J end lost 13 bases, and 20 bases lay between the germline ends. This CDR3 region has 13 residues. The CDR3 spells CASSSEGPKPLYF. The CDR3 bases are TGTGCCAGCAGCTCCGAGGGACCGAAGCCCCTATACTTC. The full variable domain, rest sourced from reference TRBV7-9 and TRBJ2-7, is DTGVSQNPRHKITKRGQNVTFRCDPISEHNRLYWYRQTLGQGPEFLTYFQNEAQLEKSRLLSDRFSAERPKGSFSTLEIQRTEQGDSAMYLCASSSEGPKPLYFGPGTRLTVT.

The sample holds a few counts of this clonotype. This chain uses TRBV7-2 with TRBJ2-1; TRBD2 might be the D (6 bases). V dropped 1 base and J dropped 7 bases, with 17 bases sitting between them. CDR3 length: 16 residues. The germline CDR1 and CDR2 sequences are SGHTA and FQGNSA. CDR3: CASSLVAGKAGNEQFF. The CDR3, as DNA: TGTGCCAGCAGCTTAGTGGCGGGAAAGGCAGGGAATGAGCAGTTCTTC.

This clonotype was found a few times. The chain couples TRBV12-3 or TRBV12-4 to TRBJ1-6, with D uncertain. Trimming left V 3 bases short and J 8 bases short, with 14 bases between. The CDR3 is made up of 15 amino acids. The CDR3 DNA reads TGTGCCAGCAGTTTCTTCGGCGGGTATGATTCACCCCTCCACTTT. Translated: CASSFFGGYDSPLHF.

On this clonotype itself: A junction boundary mismatches the germline segment, possibly from a read error. The CDR3 loop is CASSLAGDPETQYF. The DNA of the CDR3 is TGTGCCAGCAGTTTAGCGGGAGACCCAGAGACCCAGTACTTC. The chain employs TRBV7-9 and TRBJ2-5, with TRBD2 identical over 9 bases. The CDR3 covers 14 residues. In germline, CDR1 is SEHNR, CDR2 FQNEAQ (reference sequence).

V usage is TRBV12-3 or TRBV12-4 and J usage is TRBJ2-1, with 13 nucleotides matching TRBD2. The CDR3 has 16 residues. The ends lost 4 bases at V and 12 bases at J; junction bases unmatched: 12. The CDR3 bases are TGTGCCAGCAGTTCAGGGACTAGCGGGAAAGGTGGAGGGCAGTTCTTC. This gives the protein CASSSGTSGKGGGQFF.

This clonotype was seen at least ten times. The chain carries TRBV7-2 and TRBJ2-3; tentative D call: TRBD2 (5 bases). The CDR3 has 13 amino acids. Germline-derived CDR1 and CDR2 are SGHTA and FQGNSA. V dropped 2 bases and J dropped 8 bases, with 11 bases sitting between them. The CDR3 spells CASSLPSTSTQYF. The CDR3 region has the DNA TGTGCCAGCAGCTTACCCAGTACTAGTACGCAGTATTTT.

This clonotype has a count of ten or more. The rearrangement links TRBV29-1 to TRBJ2-2; TRBD1 matches 9 bases. After removal of 4 bases from V and 3 bases from J, the junction contained 3 bases not matched to a gene. This CDR3 is 14 amino acids long. CDR1 is SQVTM and CDR2 is ANQGSEA in the germline V gene. The CDR3 sequence: CSVVRDRDTGELFF. CDR3 nucleotides: TGCAGCGTTGTAAGGGACAGGGACACCGGGGAGCTGTTTTTT.

The chain employs TRBV28 and TRBJ2-1, with D possibly matching TRBD2 (6 bases). Trimming took 2 bases from V and 6 from J, leaving 14 bases between them. The CDR3 spans 15 residues. Germline V gene sequence: CDR1 MDHEN, CDR2 SYDVKM. The CDR3 DNA reads as TGTGCCAGCAGTTTAGGCGGCGTAGCGGTCAATGAGCAGTTCTTC. It encodes CASSLGGVAVNEQFF.

The chain recombines TRBV5-6 with TRBJ2-1; 8 nucleotides match TRBD2. Germline CDR1 SGHDT, CDR2 YYEEEE. The length of the CDR3 is 13 residues. V shed 4 bases and J 8 bases; nucleotides not matched to a gene: 5. CDR3 amino acids: CASSAGTRYEQFF. CDR3 nucleotide sequence: TGTGCCAGCAGCGCCGGGACTAGATATGAGCAGTTCTTC. The variable domain in full, with the rest retrieved from reference TRBV5-6 and TRBJ2-1, is DAGVTQSPTHLIKTRGQQVTLRCSPKSGHDTVSWYQQALGQGPQFIFQYYEEEERQRGNFPDRFSGHQFPNYSSELNVNALLLGDSALYLCASSAGTRYEQFFGPGTRLTVL.